The clone carrying this T cell receptor (beta chain) was seen a few times. CDR1 is MNHEY, CDR2 SMNVEV, per germline (reference sequence). V dropped 4 bases and J dropped 3; count of bases not matched to a gene: 4. The CDR3 runs to 14 residues. This sample was included in a study of molecular identifiers for immune sequencing clone quantification. Generation of bulk TCR libraries relied on previously described methods and listed TCR primers. TCRdb processed the PCR reads anew with MiXCR; each CDR3 protein has one entry. In the table there are about 640,000 distinct CDR3 sequences, just under 20% of which are singletons.

This TCR came from a human donor in good health. Some libraries in this study had Jurkat cell RNA spiked in. The rearrangement uses TRBV27 and TRBJ2-7, with 9 positions matching TRBD1. Sequenced sample: naive CD8+ T cells from blood, with Jurkat cell RNA spiked in. Subset meaning: FACS-sorted CD8+CD4-CCR7+CD45RA+ naive T cells. The CDR3 here is CASSSHRGHYEQYF. The CDR3 nucleotides are TGTGCCAGCAGTTCCCACAGGGGGCACTACGAGCAGTACTTC.